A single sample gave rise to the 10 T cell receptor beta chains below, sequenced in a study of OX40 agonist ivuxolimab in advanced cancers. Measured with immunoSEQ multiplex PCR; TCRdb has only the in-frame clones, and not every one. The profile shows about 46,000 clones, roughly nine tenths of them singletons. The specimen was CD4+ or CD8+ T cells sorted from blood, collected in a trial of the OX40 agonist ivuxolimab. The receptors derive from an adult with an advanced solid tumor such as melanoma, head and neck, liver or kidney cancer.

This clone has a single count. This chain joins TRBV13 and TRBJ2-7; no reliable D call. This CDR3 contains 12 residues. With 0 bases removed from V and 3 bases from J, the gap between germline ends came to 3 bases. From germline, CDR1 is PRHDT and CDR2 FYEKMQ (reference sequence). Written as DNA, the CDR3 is TGTGCCAGCAGCTTAGGTTACTACGAGCAGTACTTC. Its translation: CASSLGYYEQYF.

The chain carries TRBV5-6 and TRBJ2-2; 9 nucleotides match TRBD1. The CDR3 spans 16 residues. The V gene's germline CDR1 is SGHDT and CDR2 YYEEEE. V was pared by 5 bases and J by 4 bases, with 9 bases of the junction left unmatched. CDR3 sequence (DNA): TGTGCCAGCAGGCCTACAGGGGGCAGTGGCACCGGGGAGCTGTTTTTT. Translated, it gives CASRPTGGSGTGELFF. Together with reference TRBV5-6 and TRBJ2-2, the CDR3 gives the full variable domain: DAGVTQSPTHLIKTRGQQVTLRCSPKSGHDTVSWYQQALGQGPQFIFQYYEEEERQRGNFPDRFSGHQFPNYSSELNVNALLLGDSALYLCASRPTGGSGTGELFFGEGSRLTVL.

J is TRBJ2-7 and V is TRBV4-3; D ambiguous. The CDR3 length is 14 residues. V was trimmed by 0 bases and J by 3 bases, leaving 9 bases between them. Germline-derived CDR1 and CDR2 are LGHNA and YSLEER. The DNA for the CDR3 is TGCGCCAGCAGCCAAGAATCCACCGGCTACGAGCAGTACTTC. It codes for CASSQESTGYEQYF.

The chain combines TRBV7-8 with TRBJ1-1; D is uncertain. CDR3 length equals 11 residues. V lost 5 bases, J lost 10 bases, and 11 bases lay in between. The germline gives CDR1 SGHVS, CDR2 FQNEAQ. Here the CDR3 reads CASSHGRSAFF. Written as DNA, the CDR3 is TGTGCCAGCAGCCACGGCAGATCAGCTTTCTTT.

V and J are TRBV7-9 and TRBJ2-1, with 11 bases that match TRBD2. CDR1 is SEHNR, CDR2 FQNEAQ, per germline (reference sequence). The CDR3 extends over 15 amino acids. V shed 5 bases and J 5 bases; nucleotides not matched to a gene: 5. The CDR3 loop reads CASSPRLAGNNEQFF. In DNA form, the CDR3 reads TGTGCCAGCAGCCCTAGACTAGCGGGGAACAATGAGCAGTTCTTC.

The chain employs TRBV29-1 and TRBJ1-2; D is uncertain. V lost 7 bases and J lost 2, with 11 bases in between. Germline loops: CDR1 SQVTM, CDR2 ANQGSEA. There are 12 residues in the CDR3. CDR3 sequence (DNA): TGCAGCGCTGGCGGTGCGAACTATGGCTACACCTTC. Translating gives CSAGGANYGYTF.

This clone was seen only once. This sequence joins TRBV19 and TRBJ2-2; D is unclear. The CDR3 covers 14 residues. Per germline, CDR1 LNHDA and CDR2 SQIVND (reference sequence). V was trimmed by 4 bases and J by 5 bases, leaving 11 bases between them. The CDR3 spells CASSTKGWTGELFF. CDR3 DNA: TGTGCCAGTAGTACTAAAGGGTGGACCGGGGAGCTGTTTTTT. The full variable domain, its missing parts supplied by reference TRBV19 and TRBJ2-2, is DGGITQSPKYLFRKEGQNVTLSCEQNLNHDAMYWYRQDPGQGLRLIYYSQIVNDFQKGDIAEGYSVSREKKESFPLTVTSAQKNPTAFYLCASSTKGWTGELFFGEGSRLTVL.

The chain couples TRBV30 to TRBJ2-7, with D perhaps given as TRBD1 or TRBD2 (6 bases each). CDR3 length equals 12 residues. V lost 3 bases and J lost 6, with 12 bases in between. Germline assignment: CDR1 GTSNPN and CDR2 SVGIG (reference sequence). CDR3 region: CAWSRGGGEQYF. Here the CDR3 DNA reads TGTGCCTGGAGCCGAGGGGGAGGCGAGCAGTACTTC.

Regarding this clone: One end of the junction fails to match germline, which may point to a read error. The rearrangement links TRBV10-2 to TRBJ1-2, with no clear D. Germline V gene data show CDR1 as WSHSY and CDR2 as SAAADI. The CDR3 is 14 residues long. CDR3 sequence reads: CASRLSAQSPSPQF. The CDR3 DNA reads TGCGCCAGCAGATTGTCCGCACAGTCCCCTTCCCCGCAATTC.

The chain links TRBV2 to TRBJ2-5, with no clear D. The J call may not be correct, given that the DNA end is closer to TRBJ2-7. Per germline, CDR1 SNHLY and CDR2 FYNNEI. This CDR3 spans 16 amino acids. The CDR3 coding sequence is TGTGCCAGCAGTGAAAAGGCACACCTCTTCATTAACGAGCAGTACTTC. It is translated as CASSEKAHLFINEQYF.